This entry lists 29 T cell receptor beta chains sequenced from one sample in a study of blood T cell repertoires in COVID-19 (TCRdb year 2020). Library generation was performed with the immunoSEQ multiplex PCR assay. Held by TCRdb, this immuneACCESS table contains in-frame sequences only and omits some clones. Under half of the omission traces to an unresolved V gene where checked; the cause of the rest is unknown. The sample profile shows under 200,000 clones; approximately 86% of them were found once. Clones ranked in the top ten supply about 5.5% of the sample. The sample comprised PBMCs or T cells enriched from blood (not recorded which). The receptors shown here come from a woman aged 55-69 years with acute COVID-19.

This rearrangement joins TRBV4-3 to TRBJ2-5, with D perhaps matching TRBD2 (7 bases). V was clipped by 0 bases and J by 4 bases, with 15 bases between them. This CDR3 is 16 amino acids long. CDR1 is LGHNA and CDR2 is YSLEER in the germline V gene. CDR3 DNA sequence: TGCGCCAGCAGCCAAGAATTAGGGGGGGCGGGAGAGACCCAGTACTTC. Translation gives CASSQELGGAGETQYF.

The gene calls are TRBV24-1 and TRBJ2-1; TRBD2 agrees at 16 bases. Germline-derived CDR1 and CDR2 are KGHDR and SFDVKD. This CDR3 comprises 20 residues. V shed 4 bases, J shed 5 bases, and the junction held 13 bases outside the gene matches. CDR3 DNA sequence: TGTGCCACCAGTGAACAACCGGGACTAGCGGGAGGGTTTAAAGACAATGAGCAGTTCTTC. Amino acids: CATSEQPGLAGGFKDNEQFF.

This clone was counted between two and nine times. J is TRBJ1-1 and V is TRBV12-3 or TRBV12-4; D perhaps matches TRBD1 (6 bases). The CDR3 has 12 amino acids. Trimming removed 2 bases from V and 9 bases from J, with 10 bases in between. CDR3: CASSLPGGQAFF. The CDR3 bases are TGTGCCAGCAGTTTACCGGGGGGGCAAGCTTTCTTT.

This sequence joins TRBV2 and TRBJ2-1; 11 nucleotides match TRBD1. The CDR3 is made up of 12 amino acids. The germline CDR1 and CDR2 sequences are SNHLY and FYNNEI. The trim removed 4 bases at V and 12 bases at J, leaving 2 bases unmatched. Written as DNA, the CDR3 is TGTGCCAGCAGTGGGGACAGGGGGATGCAGTTCTTC. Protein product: CASSGDRGMQFF.

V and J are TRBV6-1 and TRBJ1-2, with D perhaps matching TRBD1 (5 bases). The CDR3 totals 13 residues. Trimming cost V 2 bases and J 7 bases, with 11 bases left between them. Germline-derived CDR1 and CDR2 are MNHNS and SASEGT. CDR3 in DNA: TGTGCCAGCAGTGAACGAGGGGAGGGTGGCTACACCTTC. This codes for CASSERGEGGYTF.

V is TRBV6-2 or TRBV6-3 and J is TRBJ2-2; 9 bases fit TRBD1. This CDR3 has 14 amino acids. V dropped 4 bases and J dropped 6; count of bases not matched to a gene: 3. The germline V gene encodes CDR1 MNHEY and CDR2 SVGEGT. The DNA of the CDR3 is TGTGCCAGCAGTTCCCGGACAGGGGCCGGGGAGCTGTTTTTT. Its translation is CASSSRTGAGELFF.

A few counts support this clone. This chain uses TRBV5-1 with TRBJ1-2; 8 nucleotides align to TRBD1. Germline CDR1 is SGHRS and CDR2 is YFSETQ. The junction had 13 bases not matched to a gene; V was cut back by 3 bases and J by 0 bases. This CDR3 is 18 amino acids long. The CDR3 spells CASSSRPPGQETNYGYTF. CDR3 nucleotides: TGCGCCAGCAGCTCACGACCACCGGGACAGGAGACTAACTATGGCTACACCTTC.

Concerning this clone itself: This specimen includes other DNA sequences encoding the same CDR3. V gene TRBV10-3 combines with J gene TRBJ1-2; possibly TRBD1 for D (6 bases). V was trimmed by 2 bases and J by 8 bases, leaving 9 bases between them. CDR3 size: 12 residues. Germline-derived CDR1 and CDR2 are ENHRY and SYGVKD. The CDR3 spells CAISEGRGGYTF. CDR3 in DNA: TGTGCCATCAGTGAGGGCAGGGGCGGCTACACCTTC.

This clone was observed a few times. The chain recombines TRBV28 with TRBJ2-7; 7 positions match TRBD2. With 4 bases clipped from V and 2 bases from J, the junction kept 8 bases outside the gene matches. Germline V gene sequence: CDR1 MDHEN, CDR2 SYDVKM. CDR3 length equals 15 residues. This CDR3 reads CASSSPPAGAYEQYF. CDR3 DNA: TGTGCCAGCAGTTCCCCCCCTGCGGGAGCCTACGAGCAGTACTTC.

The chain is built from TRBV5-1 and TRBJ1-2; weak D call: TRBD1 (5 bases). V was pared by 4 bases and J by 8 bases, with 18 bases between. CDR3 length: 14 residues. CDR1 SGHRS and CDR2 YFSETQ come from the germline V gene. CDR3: CASSQITGMEGYTF. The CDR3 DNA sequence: TGCGCCAGCAGCCAGATCACAGGTATGGAAGGCTACACCTTC.

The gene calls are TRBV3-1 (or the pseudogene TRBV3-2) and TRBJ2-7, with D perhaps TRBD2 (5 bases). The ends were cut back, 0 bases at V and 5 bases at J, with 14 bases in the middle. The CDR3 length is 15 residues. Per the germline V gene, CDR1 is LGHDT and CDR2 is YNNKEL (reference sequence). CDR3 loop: CASSQDHRAVNEQYF. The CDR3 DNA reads TGTGCCAGCAGCCAAGATCATCGAGCGGTTAACGAGCAGTACTTC.

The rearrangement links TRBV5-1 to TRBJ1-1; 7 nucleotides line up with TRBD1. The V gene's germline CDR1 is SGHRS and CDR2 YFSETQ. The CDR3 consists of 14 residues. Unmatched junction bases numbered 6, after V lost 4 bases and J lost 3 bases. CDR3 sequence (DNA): TGCGCCAGCAGCGGGTTAACAGGGGACACTGAAGCTTTCTTT. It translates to CASSGLTGDTEAFF.

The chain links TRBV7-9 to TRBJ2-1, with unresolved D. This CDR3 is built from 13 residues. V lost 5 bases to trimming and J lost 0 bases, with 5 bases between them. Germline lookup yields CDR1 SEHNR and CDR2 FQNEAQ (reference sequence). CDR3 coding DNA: TGTGCCAGCAGCGGAGTCTCCTACAATGAGCAGTTCTTC. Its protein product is CASSGVSYNEQFF. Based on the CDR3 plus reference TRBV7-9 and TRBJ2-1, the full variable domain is DTGVSQNPRHKITKRGQNVTFRCDPISEHNRLYWYRQTLGQGPEFLTYFQNEAQLEKSRLLSDRFSAERPKGSFSTLEIQRTEQGDSAMYLCASSGVSYNEQFFGPGTRLTVL.

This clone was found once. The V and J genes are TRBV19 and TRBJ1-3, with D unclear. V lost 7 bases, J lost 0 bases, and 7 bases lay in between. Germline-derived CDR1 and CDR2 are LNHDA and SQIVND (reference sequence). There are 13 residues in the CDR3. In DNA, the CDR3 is TGTGCCAGTAAGGCAGGCTCTGGAAACACCATATATTTT. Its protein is CASKAGSGNTIYF.

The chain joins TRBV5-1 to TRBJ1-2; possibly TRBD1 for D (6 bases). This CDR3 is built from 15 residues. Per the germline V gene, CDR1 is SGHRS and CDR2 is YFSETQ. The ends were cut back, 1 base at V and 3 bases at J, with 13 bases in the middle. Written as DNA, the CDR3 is TGCGCCAGCAGCTTGTTGGAAAAGGGGGACTATGGCTACACCTTC. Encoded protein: CASSLLEKGDYGYTF.

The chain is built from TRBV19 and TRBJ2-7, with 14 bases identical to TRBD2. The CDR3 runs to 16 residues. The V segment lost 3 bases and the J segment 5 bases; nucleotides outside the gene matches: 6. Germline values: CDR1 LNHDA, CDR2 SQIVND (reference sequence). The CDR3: CASSIMGLAGVNEQYF. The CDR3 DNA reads TGTGCCAGTAGTATTATGGGACTAGCGGGAGTCAACGAGCAGTACTTC.

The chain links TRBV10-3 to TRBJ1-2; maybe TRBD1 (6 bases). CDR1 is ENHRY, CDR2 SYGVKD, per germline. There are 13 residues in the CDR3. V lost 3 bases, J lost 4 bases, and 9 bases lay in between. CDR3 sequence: CAISDRGTYGYTF. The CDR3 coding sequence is TGTGCCATCAGTGACAGGGGTACCTATGGCTACACCTTC.

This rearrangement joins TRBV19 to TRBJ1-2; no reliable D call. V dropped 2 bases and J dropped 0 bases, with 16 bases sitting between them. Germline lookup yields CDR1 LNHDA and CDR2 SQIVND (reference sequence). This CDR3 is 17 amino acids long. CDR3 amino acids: CASSIWPRGAANYGYTF. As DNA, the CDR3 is TGTGCCAGTAGTATATGGCCCCGAGGAGCAGCTAACTATGGCTACACCTTC.

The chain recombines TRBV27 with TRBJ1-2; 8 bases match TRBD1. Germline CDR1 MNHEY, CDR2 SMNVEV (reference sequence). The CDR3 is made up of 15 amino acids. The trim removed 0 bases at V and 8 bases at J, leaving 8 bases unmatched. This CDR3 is CASSLSDRVFGGYTF. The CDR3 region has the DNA TGTGCCAGCAGTTTATCGGACAGGGTTTTTGGCGGCTACACCTTC.

The chain's CDR3 is CASSYGSNQPQHF. CDR3 coding DNA: TGTGCCAGCTCATACGGTAGCAATCAGCCCCAGCATTTT. The chain employs TRBV18 and TRBJ1-5; D remains unclear. V was clipped by 5 bases and J by 0 bases, with 5 bases between them. CDR1 is KGHSH, CDR2 LQKENI, per germline. This CDR3 has 13 residues.

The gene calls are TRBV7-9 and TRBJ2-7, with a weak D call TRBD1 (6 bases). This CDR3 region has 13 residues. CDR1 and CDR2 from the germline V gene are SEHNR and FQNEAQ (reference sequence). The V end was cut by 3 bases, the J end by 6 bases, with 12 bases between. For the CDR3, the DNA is TGTGCCAGCAGCTTCCGGACAGAAGTCGAGCAGTACTTC. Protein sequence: CASSFRTEVEQYF.

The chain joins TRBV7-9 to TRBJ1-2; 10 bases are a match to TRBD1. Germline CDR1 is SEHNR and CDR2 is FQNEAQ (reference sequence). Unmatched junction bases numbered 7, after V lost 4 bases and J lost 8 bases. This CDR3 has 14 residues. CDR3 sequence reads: CASSWDRGTEGYTF. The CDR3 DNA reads TGTGCCAGCAGCTGGGACAGGGGAACGGAGGGCTACACCTTC.

The CDR3 is CASSLGGTGGSEAFF. The CDR3 DNA sequence: TGTGCCAGCAGCTTAGGCGGGACAGGGGGCAGTGAAGCTTTCTTT. The V gene is TRBV13, the J gene TRBJ1-1, with 12 positions matching TRBD1. Germline V gives CDR1 PRHDT, CDR2 FYEKMQ (reference sequence). V lost 0 bases and J lost 7; bases outside the gene matches: 3. The length of the CDR3 is 15 residues.

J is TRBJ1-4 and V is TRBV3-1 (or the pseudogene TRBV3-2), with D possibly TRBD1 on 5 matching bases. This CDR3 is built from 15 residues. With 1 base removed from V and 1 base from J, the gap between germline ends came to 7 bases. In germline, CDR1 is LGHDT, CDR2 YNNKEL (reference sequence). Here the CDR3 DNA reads TGTGCCAGCAGCCAAGGACAGCTAACTAATGAAAAACTGTTTTTT. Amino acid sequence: CASSQGQLTNEKLFF.

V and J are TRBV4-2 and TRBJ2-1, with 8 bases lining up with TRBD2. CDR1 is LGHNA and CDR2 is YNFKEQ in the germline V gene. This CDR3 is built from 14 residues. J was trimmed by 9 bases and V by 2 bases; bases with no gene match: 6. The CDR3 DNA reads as TGTGCCAGCAGCCAAACAGCGGGGGCTGTTGAGCAGTTCTTC. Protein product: CASSQTAGAVEQFF.

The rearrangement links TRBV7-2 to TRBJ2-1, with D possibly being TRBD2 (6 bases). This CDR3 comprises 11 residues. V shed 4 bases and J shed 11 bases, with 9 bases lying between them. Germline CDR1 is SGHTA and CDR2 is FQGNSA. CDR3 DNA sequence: TGTGCCAGCAGCTCGGGGGTACAGCAGTTCTTC. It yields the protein CASSSGVQQFF.

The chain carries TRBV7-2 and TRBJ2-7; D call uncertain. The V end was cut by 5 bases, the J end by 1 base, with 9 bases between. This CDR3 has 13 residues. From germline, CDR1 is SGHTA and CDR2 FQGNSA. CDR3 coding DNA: TGTGCCAGCAGCCCCGCGGTTTCCTACGAGCAGTACTTC. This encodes CASSPAVSYEQYF.

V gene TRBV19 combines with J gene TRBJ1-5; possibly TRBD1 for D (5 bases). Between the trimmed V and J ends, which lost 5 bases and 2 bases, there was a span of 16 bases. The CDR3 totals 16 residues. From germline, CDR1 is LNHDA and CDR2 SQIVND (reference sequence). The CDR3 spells CASSQGAREGNQPQHF. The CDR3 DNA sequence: TGTGCCAGTAGTCAAGGGGCGAGGGAGGGCAATCAGCCCCAGCATTTT. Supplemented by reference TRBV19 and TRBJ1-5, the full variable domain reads DGGITQSPKYLFRKEGQNVTLSCEQNLNHDAMYWYRQDPGQGLRLIYYSQIVNDFQKGDIAEGYSVSREKKESFPLTVTSAQKNPTAFYLCASSQGAREGNQPQHFGDGTRLSIL.

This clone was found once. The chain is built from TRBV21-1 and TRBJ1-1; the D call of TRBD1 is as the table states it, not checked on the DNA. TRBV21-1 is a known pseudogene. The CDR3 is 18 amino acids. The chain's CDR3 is CASSTLTGTGFWNTEAFF. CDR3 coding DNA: TGTGCCAGCAGCACTTTAACCGGGACAGGGTTTTGGAACACTGAAGCTTTCTTT.